The 14 T cell receptor beta chains listed next were all sequenced from one sample in a study of blood T cell repertoires in COVID-19. Data came from immunoSEQ multiplex PCR; TCRdb stores just in-frame clones and leaves some out. The sample lists fewer than 150,000 clones, 80% to 85% occurring once. Specimen: PBMCs or T cells enriched from blood (not recorded which). Every receptor here comes from a man aged 25-40 years who had recovered from COVID-19.

The chain couples TRBV13 to TRBJ2-7, with 8 bases that match TRBD2. The CDR3 sequence is 15 residues long. In germline, CDR1 is PRHDT, CDR2 FYEKMQ (reference sequence). V shed 3 bases, J shed 0 bases, and the junction held 4 bases outside the gene matches. As DNA, the CDR3 is TGTGCCAGCAGCTTGAACGCGGGAGGCTCCTACGAGCAGTACTTC. Protein product: CASSLNAGGSYEQYF.

The rearrangement joins TRBV7-9 to TRBJ2-1; D perhaps matches TRBD1 (5 bases). The CDR3 extends over 15 amino acids. The V end lost 1 base, the J end lost 1 base, and 8 bases lay between the germline ends. The germline V gene has CDR1 SEHNR and CDR2 FQNEAQ (reference sequence). The CDR3 loop is CASSLVAGSYNEQFF. Here the CDR3 DNA reads TGTGCCAGCAGCTTAGTTGCAGGGTCCTACAATGAGCAGTTCTTC.

The chain has TRBV5-1 and TRBJ2-6; a possible D gene is TRBD2 (6 bases). The length of the CDR3 is 15 residues. Germline values: CDR1 SGHRS, CDR2 YFSETQ. V lost 3 bases, J lost 1 base, and 8 bases lay in between. The CDR3 region is CASSYGGSGANVLTF. The CDR3 DNA reads TGCGCCAGCAGCTACGGAGGGTCTGGGGCCAACGTCCTGACTTTC.

The chain combines TRBV19 with TRBJ2-2, with TRBD1 matching 7 bases. The ends lost 2 bases at V and 3 bases at J; junction bases unmatched: 6. Germline-derived CDR1 and CDR2 are LNHDA and SQIVND (reference sequence). The CDR3 consists of 16 residues. The CDR3 sequence is CASSIIRGLDTGELFF. The CDR3 bases are TGTGCCAGTAGTATAATAAGGGGGCTAGACACCGGGGAGCTGTTTTTT.

This chain links TRBV5-1 with TRBJ1-1; TRBD1 is a possible D gene (6 bases). CDR3 length: 13 residues. Germline-derived CDR1 and CDR2 are SGHRS and YFSETQ. Trimming stripped 5 bases from V and 4 bases from J, with 12 bases between. This CDR3 is CASSSTGTTEAFF. The CDR3 DNA follows: TGCGCCAGCAGTTCTACAGGGACCACTGAAGCTTTCTTT.

This clone was counted a single time. The chain couples TRBV10-3 to TRBJ1-5, with D perhaps matching TRBD1 (6 bases). Germline CDR1 is ENHRY and CDR2 is SYGVKD. The CDR3 sequence is 14 residues long. The V gene lost 4 bases and the J gene lost 4 bases, with 11 bases spanning the gap. CDR3 nucleotide sequence: TGTGCCATCAGTGCCCAGGGGCTGAATCAGCCCCAGCATTTT. Translation: CAISAQGLNQPQHF.

The sample holds a few counts of this clone. The genes are TRBV6-6 and TRBJ1-5; 8 bases match TRBD1. The CDR3 loop spans 16 amino acids. Germline CDR1 is MNHNY and CDR2 is SVGAGI (reference sequence). The junction had 6 bases not matched to a gene; V was cut back by 2 bases and J by 3 bases. Written as DNA, the CDR3 is TGTGCCAGCAGTTACGGACAGGGACTACTCAATCAGCCCCAGCATTTT. Residues: CASSYGQGLLNQPQHF.

This clone came up a few times. J is TRBJ2-5 and V is TRBV6-1; TRBD1 aligns across 10 bases. This CDR3 region has 16 residues. Germline lookup yields CDR1 MNHNS and CDR2 SASEGT. J was trimmed by 5 bases and V by 2 bases; bases with no gene match: 8. Here the CDR3 DNA reads TGTGCCAGCAGTGAAATAGGGGACAGGGGATGGGAGACCCAGTACTTC. Translating it yields CASSEIGDRGWETQYF.

The chain carries TRBV5-6 and TRBJ2-1; 15 positions agree with TRBD2. J was trimmed by 9 bases and V by 4 bases; bases with no gene match: 8. Germline CDR1 and CDR2: SGHDT and YYEEEE. CDR3 size: 16 residues. CDR3 coding DNA: TGTGCCAGCAGCCCGCGGACTAGCGGGAGGGCGGGTGAGCAGTTCTTC. Its protein is CASSPRTSGRAGEQFF.

This chain uses TRBV6-5 with TRBJ2-7; 12 bases agree with TRBD1. The CDR3 is 15 amino acids. After removal of 6 bases from V and 2 bases from J, the junction contained 5 bases not matched to a gene. Germline V lookup: CDR1 MNHEY, CDR2 SVGAGI. CDR3 residues: CASRPGTGGPYEQYF. In nucleotides, the CDR3 is TGTGCCAGCAGACCCGGGACAGGGGGCCCCTACGAGCAGTACTTC.

The gene calls are TRBV7-6 and TRBJ2-3; 9 nucleotides match TRBD1. J gave up 4 bases and V 4 bases, and 3 bases lay outside the gene matches. This CDR3 contains 14 residues. Germline V lookup: CDR1 SGHVS, CDR2 FNYEAQ. CDR3 residues: CASSYTGGADTQYF. In DNA form, the CDR3 reads TGTGCCAGCAGCTACACAGGGGGCGCAGATACGCAGTATTTT.

V is TRBV2 and J is TRBJ2-1, with D tentatively TRBD1 (6 bases). V dropped 9 bases and J dropped 7 bases, with 13 bases sitting between them. This CDR3 has 12 residues. Looked up from germline, CDR1 is SNHLY and CDR2 is FYNNEI. The CDR3 protein is CARTGTKNEQFF. The CDR3 coding sequence is TGTGCCAGGACCGGGACAAAAAATGAGCAGTTCTTC.

The CDR3 protein is CASSLRASTDTQYF. The CDR3 DNA reads TGTGCCAGCAGTTTGAGGGCCAGCACAGATACGCAGTATTTT. V gene TRBV27 combines with J gene TRBJ2-3, with D possibly TRBD2 on 5 matching bases. The CDR3 has 14 residues. Germline V gives CDR1 MNHEY, CDR2 SMNVEV (reference sequence). The V gene lost 3 bases and the J gene lost 0 bases, with 7 bases spanning the gap.

The CDR3 DNA sequence: TGTGCCAGTAGTATAGAGGGGGGCAGGGGGCCAGATACGCAGTATTTT. The encoded protein is CASSIEGGRGPDTQYF. The V gene is TRBV19, the J gene TRBJ2-3; 8 nucleotides agree with TRBD1. The CDR3 covers 16 residues. Germline V gene sequence: CDR1 LNHDA, CDR2 SQIVND (reference sequence). Trimming removed 0 bases from V and 4 bases from J; junction bases left unmatched: 6.